This is a list of T cell receptor beta chains from one sample in a study of radiation and T cells in renal cell carcinoma. Repertoires were generated with immunoSEQ multiplex PCR, while TCRdb's copy carries only in-frame clones and drops some. The table records about 16,000 clones, roughly 60% of them present only once. The specimen comprised tumor tissue, sampled from a patient whose treatment was nephrectomy without radiotherapy. These receptors came from a man aged 35 to 55 with renal cell carcinoma. CDR3s include the opening cysteine and the closing phenylalanine or tryptophan. The D gene is left open where the match is weak. Size values are once, few and many counts, or a class for expanded clones, and some rows have none.

d_gene	len	abundance	v_gene	j_gene	CDR3nt	CDR3aa
TRBD2	17	-	TRBV9	TRBJ2-5	TGTGCCAGCAGCGACGGGACTAGCGGGGGGGCAACAGAGACCCAGTACTTC	CASSDGTSGGATETQYF
TRBD1	16	-	TRBV4-1	TRBJ1-1	TGCGCCAGCAGCCAGACCCCGGGACAGAAGAACACTGAAGCTTTCTTT	CASSQTPGQKNTEAFF
-	16	-	TRBV5-6	TRBJ1-1	TGTGCCAGCAGCCCCGGAGGCCGGAGCCGGGACACTGAAGCTTTCTTT	CASSPGGRSRDTEAFF
TRBD2	18	once	TRBV10-3	TRBJ2-5	TGTGCCATCAGTGAGTCGTGGACTAGCGGGGGGGACCAAGAGACCCAGTACTTC	CAISESWTSGGDQETQYF
TRBD2	15	-	TRBV6-5	TRBJ2-7	TGTGCCAGCAGGGGGAGCGGGGGGCTATTCTACGAGCAGTACTTC	CASRGSGGLFYEQYF
-	12	-	TRBV6-5	TRBJ2-7	TGTGCCAGCAGTTTGCCCTCAGGGGAGCAGTACTTC	CASSLPSGEQYF
-	14	once	TRBV5-1	TRBJ1-5	TGCGCCAGCAGCCAAGACCCGGTTAATCAGCCCCAGCATTTT	CASSQDPVNQPQHF
-	16	-	TRBV11-2	TRBJ2-7	TGTGCCAGCAGCCCCGCTGCGAGTCAGGGTAATGGACGGCAGTACTTC	CASSPAASQGNGRQYF
-	14	-	TRBV2	TRBJ2-7	TGTGCCAGCAGAGCAGGGTCGCCTAACCACGAGCAGTACTTC	CASRAGSPNHEQYF
-	14	-	TRBV5-4	TRBJ1-4	TGTGCCAGCAGCCCCCACGGGTCGGATGAAAAACTGTTTTTT	CASSPHGSDEKLFF
TRBD1	12	few	TRBV29-1	TRBJ1-1	TGCAGCGTCCAGGGGGGCGGCACTGAAGCTTTCTTT	CSVQGGGTEAFF
-	14	-	TRBV2	TRBJ2-7	TGTGCCAGCAGTGAGCAGGGCCCAACCTCCGAGCAGTACTTC	CASSEQGPTSEQYF
TRBD1	17	few	TRBV7-2	TRBJ2-7	TGTGCCAGCAGCTATCCGGACAGGGGGCTGGCTTCTACCGAGCAGTACTTC	CASSYPDRGLASTEQYF
TRBD1	14	few	TRBV4-1	TRBJ2-2	TGCGCCAGCAGCCCCTCACAGGGGGCCGGGGAGCTGTTTTTT	CASSPSQGAGELFF
TRBD1	15	-	TRBV10-2	TRBJ2-3	TGCGCCAGCCGCCATCGGGACAGAAGCACAGATACGCAGTATTTT	CASRHRDRSTDTQYF
-	16	-	TRBV7-2	TRBJ2-7	TGTGCCAGCAGCCTTACGGGGGCGGATTTCTCCTACGAGCAGTACTTC	CASSLTGADFSYEQYF
-	12	-	TRBV6-4	TRBJ2-1	TGTGCCAGCAGTGACAGGGGAAATGAGCAGTTCTTC	CASSDRGNEQFF
-	14	-	TRBV14	TRBJ2-5	TGTGCCAGCAGCCAAGAGGGGAGCTTTGGGACCCAGTACTTC	CASSQEGSFGTQYF
TRBD2	13	once	TRBV7-8	TRBJ2-1	TGTGCCGTCAGCGGGGTAACCTACAATGAGCAGTTCTTC	CAVSGVTYNEQFF
-	14	-	TRBV7-3	TRBJ2-7	TGTGCCAGCAGCCCAGCAGAAGGGTCCTACGAGCAGTACTTC	CASSPAEGSYEQYF
-	14	-	TRBV7-9	TRBJ1-4	TGTGCCAGCAGATCCCTCACAACTAATGAAAAACTGTTTTTT	CASRSLTTNEKLFF
-	15	once	TRBV6-5	TRBJ2-7	TGTGCCAGCAGTTACTCCCAGGTTAGCTCCTACGAGCAGTACTTC	CASSYSQVSSYEQYF
-	14	-	TRBV7-8	TRBJ1-2	TGTGCCAGCAGCTTAGACGGCGCCAACTATGGCTACACCTTC	CASSLDGANYGYTF
TRBD1	16	few	TRBV5-4	TRBJ2-1	TGTGCCAGCAGCTTCCCGGGACCAGGGGGTTTGGGTGAGCAGTTCTTC	CASSFPGPGGLGEQFF
-	15	-	TRBV6-5	TRBJ2-7	TGTGCCAGCAGCATATCGACCGGGACACAGTACGAGCAGTACTTC	CASSISTGTQYEQYF
-	14	-	TRBV5-4	TRBJ2-7	TGTGCCAGCAGCTTGGGTTCGGGGGACCACGAGCAGTACTTC	CASSLGSGDHEQYF
-	13	-	TRBV6-5	TRBJ1-3	TGTGCCAGCAGTCTCGAGTCTGGAAACACCATATATTTT	CASSLESGNTIYF